This T cell receptor beta chain was observed in a study of T-cell memory formation after mild COVID-19. Only a few counts were recorded for this clonotype. There are 14 residues in the CDR3. Trimming shortened V by 2 bases and J by 2 bases, and 9 bases separated the two germline ends. Per germline, CDR1 KGHSH and CDR2 LQKENI. TCR alpha and TCR beta cDNA libraries with sample barcodes and UMIs came from 5'RACE using constant-segment primers. TCRdb reanalysed the 5' RACE reads using MiXCR and keeps one entry per CDR3 protein. Of about 320,000 distinct CDR3 sequences listed, 13% to 15% are singletons. This rearrangement joins TRBV18 to TRBJ1-1, with D possibly being TRBD1 (6 bases). The sample comprised PBMCs or a T cell subset sorted from them (not recorded which). The sequence came from a young man who had mild COVID-19 (a few samples of this study predate the infection). Cell type and time point are not known. CDR3 loop: CASSPKTGNTEAFF. The CDR3 DNA follows: TGTGCCAGCTCACCAAAGACAGGAAACACTGAAGCTTTCTTT.